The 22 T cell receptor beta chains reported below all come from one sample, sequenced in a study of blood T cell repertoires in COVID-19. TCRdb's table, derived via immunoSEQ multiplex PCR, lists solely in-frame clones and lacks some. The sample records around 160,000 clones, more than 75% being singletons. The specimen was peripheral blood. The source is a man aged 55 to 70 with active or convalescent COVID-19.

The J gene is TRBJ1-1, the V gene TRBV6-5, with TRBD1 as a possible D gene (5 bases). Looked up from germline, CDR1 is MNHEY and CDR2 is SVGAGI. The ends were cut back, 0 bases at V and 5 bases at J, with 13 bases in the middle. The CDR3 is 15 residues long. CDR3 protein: CASSYSRGRGTEAFF. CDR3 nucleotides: TGTGCCAGCAGTTACTCTAGAGGGAGGGGAACTGAAGCTTTCTTT.

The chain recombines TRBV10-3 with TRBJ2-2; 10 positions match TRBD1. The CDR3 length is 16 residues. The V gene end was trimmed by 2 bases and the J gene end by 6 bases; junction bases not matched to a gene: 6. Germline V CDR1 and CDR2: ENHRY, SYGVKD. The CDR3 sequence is CAISEPGTGEPGELFF. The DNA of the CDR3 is TGTGCCATCAGTGAGCCAGGGACAGGGGAACCCGGGGAGCTGTTTTTT.

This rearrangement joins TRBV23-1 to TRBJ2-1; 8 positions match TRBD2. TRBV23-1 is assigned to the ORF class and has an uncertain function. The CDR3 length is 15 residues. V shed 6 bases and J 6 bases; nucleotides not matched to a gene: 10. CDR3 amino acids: CASSLGVAGPNEQFF. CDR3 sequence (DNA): TGCGCCAGCAGCCTCGGGGTAGCGGGACCCAATGAGCAGTTCTTC.

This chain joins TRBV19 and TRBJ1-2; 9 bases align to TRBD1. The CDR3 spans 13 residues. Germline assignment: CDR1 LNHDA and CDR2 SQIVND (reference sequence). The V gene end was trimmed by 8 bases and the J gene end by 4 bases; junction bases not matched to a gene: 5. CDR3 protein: CASGTGSVYGYTF. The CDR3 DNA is TGTGCCAGTGGGACAGGGTCGGTCTATGGCTACACCTTC. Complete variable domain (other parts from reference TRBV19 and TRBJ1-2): DGGITQSPKYLFRKEGQNVTLSCEQNLNHDAMYWYRQDPGQGLRLIYYSQIVNDFQKGDIAEGYSVSREKKESFPLTVTSAQKNPTAFYLCASGTGSVYGYTFGSGTRLTVV.

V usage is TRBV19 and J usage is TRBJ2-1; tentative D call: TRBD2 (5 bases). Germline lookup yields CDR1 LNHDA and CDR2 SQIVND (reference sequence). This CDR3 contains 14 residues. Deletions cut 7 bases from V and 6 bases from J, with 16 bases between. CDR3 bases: TGTGCCAGTAATAAGGGAGTCAGTAGCAATGAGCAGTTCTTC. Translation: CASNKGVSSNEQFF.

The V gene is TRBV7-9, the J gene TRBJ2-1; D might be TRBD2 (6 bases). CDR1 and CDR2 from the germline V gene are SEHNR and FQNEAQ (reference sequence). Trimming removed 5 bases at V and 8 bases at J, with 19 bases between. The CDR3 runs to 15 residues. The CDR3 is CASSPWLAVRDEQFF. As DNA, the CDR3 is TGTGCCAGCAGCCCCTGGTTAGCGGTCCGGGATGAGCAGTTCTTC.

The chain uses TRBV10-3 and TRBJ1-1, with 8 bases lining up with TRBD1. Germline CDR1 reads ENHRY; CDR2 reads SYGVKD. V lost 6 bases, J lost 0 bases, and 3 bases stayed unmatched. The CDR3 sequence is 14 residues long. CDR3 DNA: TGTGCCATCAGGAGACAGGGGATGAACACTGAAGCTTTCTTT. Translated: CAIRRQGMNTEAFF.

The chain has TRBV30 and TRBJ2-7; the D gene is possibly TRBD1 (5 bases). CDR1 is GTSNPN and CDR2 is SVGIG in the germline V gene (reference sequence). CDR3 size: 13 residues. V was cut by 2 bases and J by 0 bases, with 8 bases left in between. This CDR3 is CAWSQGPSYEQYF. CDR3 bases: TGTGCCTGGAGTCAGGGCCCCTCCTACGAGCAGTACTTC.

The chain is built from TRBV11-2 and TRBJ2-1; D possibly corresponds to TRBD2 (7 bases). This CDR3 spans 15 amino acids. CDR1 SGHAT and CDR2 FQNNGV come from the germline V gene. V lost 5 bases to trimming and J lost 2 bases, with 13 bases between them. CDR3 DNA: TGTGCCAGCAGCCGTACCGGGGGGCCCTACAATGAGCAGTTCTTC. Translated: CASSRTGGPYNEQFF.

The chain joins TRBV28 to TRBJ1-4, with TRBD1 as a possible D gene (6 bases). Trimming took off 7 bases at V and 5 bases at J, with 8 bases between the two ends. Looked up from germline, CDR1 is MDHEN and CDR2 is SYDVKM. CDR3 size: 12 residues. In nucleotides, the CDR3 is TGTGCCAGCAACCAGGGGAATGAAAAACTGTTTTTT. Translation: CASNQGNEKLFF.

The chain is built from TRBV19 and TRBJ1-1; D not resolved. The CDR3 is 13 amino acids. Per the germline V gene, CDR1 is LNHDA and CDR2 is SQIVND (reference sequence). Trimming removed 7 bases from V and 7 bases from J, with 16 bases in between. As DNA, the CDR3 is TGTGCCAGTACCCAGACCGGGGAAGATGAAGCTTTCTTT. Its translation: CASTQTGEDEAFF.

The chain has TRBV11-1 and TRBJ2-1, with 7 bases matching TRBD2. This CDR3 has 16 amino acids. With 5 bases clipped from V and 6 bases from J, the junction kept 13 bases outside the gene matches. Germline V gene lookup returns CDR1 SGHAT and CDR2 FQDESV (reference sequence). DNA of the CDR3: TGTGCCAGCAGCGCCGGGAGGAGGGACGGTGGCAATGAGCAGTTCTTC. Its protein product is CASSAGRRDGGNEQFF.

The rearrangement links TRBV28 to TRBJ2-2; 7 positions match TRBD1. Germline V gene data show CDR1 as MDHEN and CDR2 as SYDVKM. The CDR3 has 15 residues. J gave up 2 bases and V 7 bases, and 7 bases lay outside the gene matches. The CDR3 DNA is TGTGCCAGCACGGACAGGCCCGTCAACACCGGGGAGCTGTTTTTT. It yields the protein CASTDRPVNTGELFF.

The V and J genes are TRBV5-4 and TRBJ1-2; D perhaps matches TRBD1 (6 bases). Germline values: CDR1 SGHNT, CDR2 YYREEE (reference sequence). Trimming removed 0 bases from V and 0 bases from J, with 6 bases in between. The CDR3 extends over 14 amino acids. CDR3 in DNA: TGTGCCAGCAGCTTGGGGACAGCTAACTATGGCTACACCTTC. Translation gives CASSLGTANYGYTF.

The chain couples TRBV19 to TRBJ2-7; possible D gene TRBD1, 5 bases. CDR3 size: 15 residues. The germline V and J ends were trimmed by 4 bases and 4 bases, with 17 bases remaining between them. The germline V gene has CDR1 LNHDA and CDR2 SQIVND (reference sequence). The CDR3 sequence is CASSRGHLGGYEQYF. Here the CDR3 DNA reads TGTGCCAGTAGTAGAGGACACCTCGGTGGATACGAGCAGTACTTC.

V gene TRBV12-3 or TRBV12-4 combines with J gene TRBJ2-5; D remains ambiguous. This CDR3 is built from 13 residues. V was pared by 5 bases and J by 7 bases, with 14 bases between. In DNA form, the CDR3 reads TGTGCCAGCAGTCTGACTGATATGGTGACCCAGTACTTC. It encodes CASSLTDMVTQYF.

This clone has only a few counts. This CDR3 reads CASSEGKPGQPQHF. CDR3 in DNA: TGTGCCAGCAGTGAAGGGAAACCCGGGCAGCCCCAGCATTTT. This sequence joins TRBV6-1 and TRBJ1-5; D is unclear. Germline V gives CDR1 MNHNS, CDR2 SASEGT. Trimming took 1 base from V and 7 from J, leaving 11 bases between them. There are 14 residues in the CDR3.

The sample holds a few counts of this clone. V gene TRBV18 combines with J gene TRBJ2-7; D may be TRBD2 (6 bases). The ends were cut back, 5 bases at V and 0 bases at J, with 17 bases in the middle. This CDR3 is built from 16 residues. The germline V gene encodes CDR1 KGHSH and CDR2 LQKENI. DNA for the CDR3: TGTGCCAGCTCAGAGGGACTCCGCTTGAGCTCCTACGAGCAGTACTTC. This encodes CASSEGLRLSSYEQYF.

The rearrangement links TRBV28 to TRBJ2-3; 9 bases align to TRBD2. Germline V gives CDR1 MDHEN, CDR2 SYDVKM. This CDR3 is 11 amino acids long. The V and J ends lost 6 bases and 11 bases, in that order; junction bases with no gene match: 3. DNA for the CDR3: TGTGCCAGCAGGACAGCGGGAGGGCAGTATTTT. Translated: CASRTAGGQYF.

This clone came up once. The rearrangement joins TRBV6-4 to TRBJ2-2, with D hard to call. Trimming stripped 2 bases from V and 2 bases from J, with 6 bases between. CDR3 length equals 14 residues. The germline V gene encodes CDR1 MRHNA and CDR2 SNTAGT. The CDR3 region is CASSDDNNTGELFF. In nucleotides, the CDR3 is TGTGCCAGCAGTGACGACAATAACACCGGGGAGCTGTTTTTT.

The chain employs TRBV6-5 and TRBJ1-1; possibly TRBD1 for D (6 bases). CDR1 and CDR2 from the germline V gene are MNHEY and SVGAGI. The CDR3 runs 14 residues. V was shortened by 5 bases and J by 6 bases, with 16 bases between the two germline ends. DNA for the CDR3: TGTGCCAGCAGTCCTCACGGGGGGCTGTCTGAAGCTTTCTTT. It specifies CASSPHGGLSEAFF.

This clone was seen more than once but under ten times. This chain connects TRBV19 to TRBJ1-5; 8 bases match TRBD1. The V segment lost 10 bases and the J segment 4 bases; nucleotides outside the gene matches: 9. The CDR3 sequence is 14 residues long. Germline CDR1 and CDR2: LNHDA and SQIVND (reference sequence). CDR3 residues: CATEDRGRNQPQHF. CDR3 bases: TGTGCCACCGAAGACAGGGGTAGGAATCAGCCCCAGCATTTT.